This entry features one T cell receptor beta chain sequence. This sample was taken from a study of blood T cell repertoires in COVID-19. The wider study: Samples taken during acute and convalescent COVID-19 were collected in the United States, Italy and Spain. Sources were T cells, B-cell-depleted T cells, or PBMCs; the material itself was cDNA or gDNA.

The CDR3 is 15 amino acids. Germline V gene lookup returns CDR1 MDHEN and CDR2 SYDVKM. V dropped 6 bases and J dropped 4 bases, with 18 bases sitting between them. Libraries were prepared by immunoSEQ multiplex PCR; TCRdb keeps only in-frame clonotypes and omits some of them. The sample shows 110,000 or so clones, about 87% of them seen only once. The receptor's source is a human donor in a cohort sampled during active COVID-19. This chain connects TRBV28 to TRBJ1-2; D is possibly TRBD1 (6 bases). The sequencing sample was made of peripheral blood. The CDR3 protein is CASRPYEQGSYGYTF. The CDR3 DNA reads TGTGCCAGCAGGCCATACGAACAGGGTTCCTATGGCTACACCTTC.